This is a list of T cell receptor beta chains from one sample in a study of blood T cell repertoires in COVID-19. Profiled with immunoSEQ multiplex PCR; TCRdb holds only in-frame clones, not every one. The sample contains 90,000 to 130,000 clones, roughly 88% of which appear only once. The sequenced sample was peripheral blood. These receptors all come from a human donor in a cohort sampled during active COVID-19. Both conserved end residues are part of each CDR3. The D gene is left open where the match is weak.

d_gene: TRBD2; j_gene: TRBJ2-7; v_gene: TRBV7-9; CDR3aa: CASSQASGMFYEQYF
d_gene: TRBD1; j_gene: TRBJ2-7; v_gene: TRBV7-9; CDR3aa: CASGGTGPYEQYF
d_gene: .; j_gene: TRBJ1-3; v_gene: TRBV7-9; CDR3aa: CASSFQSSGNTIYF
d_gene: .; j_gene: TRBJ2-1; v_gene: TRBV4-2; CDR3aa: CASSQTRDEQFF
d_gene: .; j_gene: TRBJ2-3; v_gene: TRBV11-2; CDR3aa: CASSPSPGYREDTQYF
d_gene: .; j_gene: TRBJ2-5; v_gene: TRBV28; CDR3aa: CASSLGPRTAETQYF
d_gene: .; j_gene: TRBJ2-7; v_gene: TRBV18; CDR3aa: CASSPTAAGDAEQYF
d_gene: TRBD1; j_gene: TRBJ2-1; v_gene: TRBV7-6; CDR3aa: CASSLGQGGPYNEQFF
d_gene: .; j_gene: TRBJ1-2; v_gene: TRBV28; CDR3aa: CASSPRGSNNYGYTF
d_gene: TRBD1; j_gene: TRBJ2-7; v_gene: TRBV29-1; CDR3aa: CSVEDWQGAREQYF
d_gene: .; j_gene: TRBJ1-5; v_gene: TRBV6-5; CDR3aa: CASSSQNRGNQPQHF
d_gene: .; j_gene: TRBJ2-7; v_gene: TRBV14; CDR3aa: CASSLTGTGEQYF
d_gene: .; j_gene: TRBJ2-7; v_gene: TRBV11-2; CDR3aa: CASSLAPSAHSYEQYF
d_gene: TRBD2; j_gene: TRBJ2-7; v_gene: TRBV11-2; CDR3aa: CASTDLGGARGGYEQYF
d_gene: TRBD1; j_gene: TRBJ1-1; v_gene: TRBV4-1; CDR3aa: CASSPIGQGMDTEAFF
d_gene: TRBD1; j_gene: TRBJ1-6; v_gene: TRBV25-1; CDR3aa: CASSAAGGNSPLHF
d_gene: TRBD2; j_gene: TRBJ2-6; v_gene: TRBV11-3; CDR3aa: CASGRGGTGANVLTF
d_gene: TRBD2; j_gene: TRBJ2-7; v_gene: TRBV10-3; CDR3aa: CAISESRTSGISGEQYF
d_gene: .; j_gene: TRBJ1-2; v_gene: TRBV13; CDR3aa: CASSQGRGGSNYGYTF
d_gene: TRBD2; j_gene: TRBJ2-1; v_gene: TRBV10-1; CDR3aa: CASSLSGISNEQFF
d_gene: .; j_gene: TRBJ1-5; v_gene: TRBV6-6; CDR3aa: CASRQGGQPQHF
d_gene: TRBD1; j_gene: TRBJ1-2; v_gene: TRBV5-1; CDR3aa: CASSSRTGDYGYTF
d_gene: TRBD1; j_gene: TRBJ2-5; v_gene: TRBV9; CDR3aa: CASSPRTGGQETQYF
d_gene: .; j_gene: TRBJ2-1; v_gene: TRBV6-4; CDR3aa: CASSGQIWGNEQFF
d_gene: .; j_gene: TRBJ2-4; v_gene: TRBV10-1; CDR3aa: CASSDGNWSRTKNIQYF
d_gene: TRBD1; j_gene: TRBJ2-1; v_gene: TRBV15; CDR3aa: CATRDRGPYNEQFF
d_gene: .; j_gene: TRBJ2-3; v_gene: TRBV19; CDR3aa: CASSSRALDTQYF
d_gene: TRBD2; j_gene: TRBJ2-1; v_gene: TRBV4-1; CDR3aa: CASSQVTSGHNEQFF
d_gene: .; j_gene: TRBJ2-5; v_gene: TRBV2; CDR3aa: CASSVQVGAVRGETQYF
d_gene: TRBD1; j_gene: TRBJ2-1; v_gene: TRBV3-1/TRBV3-2; CDR3aa: CASSQVEGANEQFF
d_gene: TRBD1; j_gene: TRBJ2-3; v_gene: TRBV6-5; CDR3aa: CASSYSRTGAPDTQYF
d_gene: TRBD2; j_gene: TRBJ2-3; v_gene: TRBV9; CDR3aa: CASSVGREREDTQYF
d_gene: TRBD2; j_gene: TRBJ2-1; v_gene: TRBV24-1; CDR3aa: CATSDGPSGGDNEQFF
d_gene: TRBD2; j_gene: TRBJ2-3; v_gene: TRBV5-8; CDR3aa: CASSGRGGVTDTQYF
d_gene: .; j_gene: TRBJ2-7; v_gene: TRBV10-3; CDR3aa: CAIGQFYEQYF
d_gene: .; j_gene: TRBJ1-5; v_gene: TRBV2; CDR3aa: CASSLGDSNQPQHF
d_gene: TRBD1; j_gene: TRBJ2-7; v_gene: TRBV27; CDR3aa: CASRDRGVSYEQYF
d_gene: TRBD1; j_gene: TRBJ1-2; v_gene: TRBV7-2; CDR3aa: CASSLGDRTNYGYTF
d_gene: .; j_gene: TRBJ2-7; v_gene: TRBV2; CDR3aa: CASWKGDPYEQYF
d_gene: .; j_gene: TRBJ1-3; v_gene: TRBV15; CDR3aa: CATSRDTSRAGNTIYF
d_gene: .; j_gene: TRBJ2-3; v_gene: TRBV18; CDR3aa: CASSAGGITDTQYF
d_gene: TRBD1; j_gene: TRBJ2-2; v_gene: TRBV5-1; CDR3aa: CASSLNRGTGELFF
d_gene: .; j_gene: TRBJ2-3; v_gene: TRBV5-4; CDR3aa: CASSLRAGPTDTQYF
d_gene: TRBD1; j_gene: TRBJ1-1; v_gene: TRBV6-5; CDR3aa: CASRTEQGGSYEAFF
d_gene: TRBD1; j_gene: TRBJ2-2; v_gene: TRBV5-5; CDR3aa: CASSSDRGPNTGELFF
d_gene: TRBD1; j_gene: TRBJ2-3; v_gene: TRBV5-1; CDR3aa: CASSFRTGGSDTQYF
d_gene: TRBD1; j_gene: TRBJ2-7; v_gene: TRBV30; CDR3aa: CAWSPRTGGYEYF
d_gene: .; j_gene: TRBJ2-5; v_gene: TRBV7-9; CDR3aa: CASSLVVGEAETQYF
d_gene: TRBD1; j_gene: TRBJ1-2; v_gene: TRBV2; CDR3aa: CATLDRGNYGYTF
d_gene: .; j_gene: TRBJ2-7; v_gene: TRBV9; CDR3aa: CASSPHEESSYEQYF
d_gene: TRBD1; j_gene: TRBJ1-1; v_gene: TRBV2; CDR3aa: CASSGQGGTEAFF
d_gene: .; j_gene: TRBJ1-1; v_gene: TRBV19; CDR3aa: CASTILGGGAFF